This TCR beta chain was captured by sequencing in a study of blood T cell repertoires in COVID-19 (dated by TCRdb to 2018 to 2020). About the study as a whole: The collaborator samples originated in the United States, Italy and Spain and spanned the acute and convalescent phases of COVID-19. Sample metadata almost always included a de-identified subject ID, COVID-19 status, age in years and sex. A freely available public database, intended as a resource for researchers studying the immune response to SARS-CoV-2, is where the repertoires were released. Deeply sampled blood TCRbeta repertoires from subjects exposed to, actively infected with, or recovered from COVID-19 were included in the dataset. The prospective study material was composed of cDNA or gDNA derived from T cells, B-cell-depleted T cells, or PBMCs. Samples came from the ongoing ImmuneRACE study (first 160 participants) plus 1,254 subjects from 6 global collaborators. Where available, HLA class I and class II types were taken from metadata supplied by the sample provider and were not determined by assay-based typing.

This clone was seen just once. What this receptor recognizes is not known. No much larger clonotype is one base removed from it; base qualities were not supplied. CDR1 and CDR2, per the germline V gene, are SNHLY and FYNNEI. From its cysteine to its phenylalanine, the CDR3 spans 15 amino acids. Only the CDR3 part of the read is kept: 45 bases, read in frame from the first base. Trimming at the junction amounts to 8 bases on V and 0 bases on J, and the germline ends lie 14 bases apart. Overall study results and their limits: Clinical and demographic metadata were provided uncurated, with the amount varying by source and participant.

One collaborating source in Seattle enrolled patients while the patients were actively infected and followed the patients over time throughout the course of disease. The collaborating institutions used their own protocols to collect whole blood in K2EDTA tubes. Collaborator samples were shipped for TCRbeta analysis as frozen whole blood, isolated PBMCs, or DNA extracted from either sample type. The immunoSEQ Assay, a bias-controlled multiplex PCR, was used to amplify TCRbeta CDR3 regions from genomic DNA. In the paper's pipeline: The number of nucleated cells in each sample was estimated by amplification of reference gene primers within the assay. To quantify the absolute abundance of each unique TCRbeta CDR3 rearrangement, sequence reads were collapsed and filtered. For each sample, productive Simpson clonality was calculated as the square root of Simpson's diversity index over productive rearrangements. TCRdb took this table from immuneACCESS and kept in-frame rearrangements with V and J called. Such tables lack part of the clones; where checked against another copy, unresolved V genes explain under half of the gap, and the rest is unexplained. The V and J calls and the clone size are those of that table, but D and trimming were determined from the DNA. This sample comprises more than 95,000 clones, roughly 72% of them detected only once. The ten top clones hold approximately 6% of the sample.

Input material: peripheral blood. The TCR comes from an elderly man with COVID-19, enrolled during active disease. Recombination joined TRBV2 with TRBJ2-1; a tentative D match to TRBD1 spans 6 bases. The CDR3 corresponds to CASLWGQNSYNEQFF. The nucleotide sequence reads as follows: TGTGCCAGCCTATGGGGACAAAACTCCTACAATGAGCAGTTCTTC.